This is a list of T cell receptor beta chains from one sample in a study of T cells in tumors after PD-1 blockade. Assay: immunoSEQ multiplex PCR; the TCRdb copy retains only in-frame clones and omits some. The sample consists of tens of thousands of clones, 81% of them appearing once. Sequenced here: PBMCs, sampled before anti-PD-1 treatment. The receptors here all came from a human donor with basal cell carcinoma. CDR3s include the opening cysteine and the closing phenylalanine or tryptophan. D genes are given only for firm matches. Clone size is not always given. Where it is, it says once, few, many or a class for expanded clones.

v_gene	d_gene	j_gene	abundance	CDR3aa	CDR3nt
TRBV5-1	NA	TRBJ2-1	NA	CASSSLAPAGNEQFF	TGCGCCAGCAGCTCGCTAGCGCCAGCGGGCAATGAGCAGTTCTTC
TRBV28	TRBD1	TRBJ1-5	once	CASSLRDRGDQPQHF	TGTGCCAGCAGTTTACGAGACAGGGGGGATCAGCCCCAGCATTTT
TRBV4-2	TRBD2	TRBJ2-2	NA	CASSQDLASGGIRNTGELFF	TGTGCCAGCAGCCAAGATTTGGCTAGCGGGGGGATTAGAAACACCGGGGAGCTGTTTTTT
TRBV30	NA	TRBJ1-1	few	CAWRGALMAAFF	TGTGCCTGGAGGGGGGCCCTAATGGCGGCTTTCTTT
TRBV5-6	NA	TRBJ1-1	NA	CASSLGGWTEAFF	TGTGCCAGCAGCTTAGGAGGTTGGACTGAAGCTTTCTTT
TRBV4-2	NA	TRBJ2-2	NA	CASSQEGMAGTGELFF	TGTGCCAGCAGCCAAGAAGGGATGGCAGGGACCGGGGAGCTGTTTTTT
TRBV6-5	NA	TRBJ2-3	NA	CASSWDGTTDTQYF	TGTGCCAGCAGCTGGGACGGAACCACAGATACGCAGTATTTT
TRBV6-5	NA	TRBJ1-1	few	CASEGWDTEAFF	TGTGCCAGCGAAGGGTGGGACACTGAAGCTTTCTTT
TRBV6-6	NA	TRBJ2-3	NA	CASQDGLSGDTQYF	TGTGCCAGCCAGGATGGCCTTTCGGGAGATACGCAGTATTTT
TRBV24-1	TRBD1	TRBJ2-3	NA	CATSEPGTGTDTQYF	TGTGCCACCAGTGAGCCCGGGACAGGGACAGATACGCAGTATTTT
TRBV21-1	NA	TRBJ2-7	NA	CARRGGSDYEQYF	TGTGCCAGAAGAGGAGGCAGCGATTACGAGCAGTACTTC
TRBV30	NA	TRBJ2-1	NA	CAWSVRGNSYNEQFF	TGTGCCTGGAGTGTAAGGGGGAATTCCTACAATGAGCAGTTCTTC
TRBV7-9	NA	TRBJ1-4	NA	CASSFSGREKLFF	TGTGCCAGCAGCTTTAGCGGACGGGAAAAACTGTTTTTT
TRBV3-1/TRBV3-2	NA	TRBJ2-4	NA	CASSRLGSGKNIQYF	TGTGCCAGCAGCCGGCTGGGGTCAGGGAAAAACATTCAGTACTTC
TRBV2	TRBD1	TRBJ1-3	once	CASSEYYSGTGGNTIYF	TGTGCCAGCAGTGAATATTATTCAGGGACAGGAGGAAACACCATATATTTT
TRBV6-5	NA	TRBJ2-5	NA	CASRQGGFAPQYF	TGTGCCAGCCGACAGGGAGGGTTTGCTCCCCAGTACTTC
TRBV12-5	TRBD1	TRBJ2-7	NA	CASGPPTGLGEQYF	TGTGCTAGTGGCCCCCCGACAGGGTTGGGCGAGCAGTACTTC
TRBV13	TRBD1	TRBJ2-7	NA	CASSGQGAEGHEQYF	TGTGCCAGCAGCGGACAGGGGGCTGAAGGACACGAGCAGTACTTC
TRBV28	NA	TRBJ1-2	NA	CASSQEVSYGYTF	TGTGCCAGCAGTCAAGAGGTTAGCTATGGCTACACCTTC
TRBV2	NA	TRBJ2-5	NA	CATSLTGVPRGTQYF	TGTGCCACCTCACTCACGGGGGTCCCCCGAGGGACCCAGTACTTC
TRBV29-1	TRBD1	TRBJ2-7	NA	CSVMDRVIEQYF	TGCAGCGTCATGGACAGGGTGATCGAGCAGTACTTC
TRBV18	NA	TRBJ1-6	few	CASSPPSFYNSPLHF	TGTGCCAGCTCACCTCCCTCCTTTTATAATTCACCCCTCCACTTT
TRBV30	NA	TRBJ2-3	once	CAWRSGVGTDTQYF	TGTGCCTGGAGATCGGGGGTTGGCACAGATACGCAGTATTTT
TRBV6-1	NA	TRBJ1-1	NA	CASSDKMNTEAFF	TGTGCCAGCAGTGACAAAATGAACACTGAAGCTTTCTTT
TRBV7-9	NA	TRBJ1-6	NA	CASSLDSGQRNSPLHF	TGTGCCAGCAGCTTAGATTCTGGACAGCGTAATTCACCCCTCCACTTT
TRBV13	NA	TRBJ1-1	NA	CASSLEAVNTEAFF	TGTGCCAGCAGCTTAGAGGCTGTGAACACTGAAGCTTTCTTT
TRBV6-2/TRBV6-3	TRBD2	TRBJ2-1	NA	CASSYGGGAYNEQFF	TGTGCCAGCAGTTACGGCGGGGGGGCTTACAATGAGCAGTTCTTC
TRBV5-1	TRBD1	TRBJ2-2	NA	CASTGQPLTGELFF	TGCGCCAGCACGGGACAGCCGCTCACCGGGGAGCTGTTTTTT
TRBV3-1/TRBV3-2	TRBD1	TRBJ1-5	NA	CASSQGDRGNNQPQHF	TGTGCCAGCAGCCAAGGTGACAGGGGGAACAATCAGCCCCAGCATTTT
TRBV4-1	TRBD1	TRBJ2-7	NA	CASSQDQGDRVFEQYF	TGCGCCAGCAGCCAAGATCAGGGGGACAGGGTCTTCGAGCAGTACTTC
TRBV27	NA	TRBJ2-2	NA	CASSLREAGELFF	TGTGCCAGCAGTTTGAGGGAGGCCGGGGAGCTGTTTTTT
TRBV5-4	TRBD1	TRBJ2-1	NA	CASSSGQGWVF	TGTGCCAGCAGCTCCGGACAGGGGTGGGTCTTC
TRBV13	NA	TRBJ2-3	NA	CASSLGWSSTDTQYF	TGTGCCAGCAGCTTAGGTTGGTCTAGCACGGATACGCAGTATTTT
TRBV18	NA	TRBJ2-6	few	CASSLQRTAGANVLTF	TGTGCCAGCTCACTTCAAAGGACAGCTGGGGCCAACGTCCTGACTTTC
TRBV5-1	NA	TRBJ1-2	NA	CASSLGALNNYGYTF	TGCGCCAGCAGCTTGGGAGCACTGAATAACTATGGCTACACCTTC
TRBV10-1	TRBD1	TRBJ2-1	NA	CASSESRDSVQFF	TGCGCCAGCAGTGAGTCTCGGGACAGTGTGCAGTTCTTC
TRBV5-8	NA	TRBJ2-3	NA	CASSLAKQAFPDTQYF	TGTGCCAGCAGCTTGGCAAAACAGGCTTTCCCAGATACGCAGTATTTT
TRBV30	NA	TRBJ1-1	NA	CAWSAGENTEAFF	TGTGCCTGGAGTGCTGGGGAGAACACTGAAGCTTTCTTT
TRBV7-2	NA	TRBJ1-5	NA	CASSLKGAGDQPQHF	TGTGCCAGCAGCCTTAAAGGAGCGGGCGATCAGCCCCAGCATTTT
TRBV10-2	TRBD1	TRBJ2-1	NA	CASSDRGQGSDEQFF	TGCGCCAGCAGTGATCGGGGACAGGGTAGTGATGAGCAGTTCTTC
TRBV6-5	TRBD1	TRBJ2-3	NA	CASSYSTGFTDTQYF	TGTGCCAGCAGTTACTCGACAGGGTTCACAGATACGCAGTATTTT
TRBV5-1	TRBD1	TRBJ2-5	once	CASSYGQGVQETQYF	TGCGCCAGCAGTTATGGACAGGGGGTACAAGAGACCCAGTACTTC
TRBV28	NA	TRBJ2-1	NA	CASSLTLRGSYNEQFF	TGTGCCAGCAGTTTAACCCTGAGGGGCTCCTACAATGAGCAGTTCTTC
TRBV5-4	NA	TRBJ2-2	few	CASSSGGTGELFF	TGTGCCAGCAGCTCTGGCGGAACCGGGGAGCTGTTTTTT
TRBV7-9	NA	TRBJ2-7	NA	CASSLVFQSYEQYF	TGTGCCAGCAGCTTAGTTTTCCAGTCCTACGAGCAGTACTTC
TRBV5-5	NA	TRBJ2-3	NA	CASSLGVSSTDTQYF	TGTGCCAGCAGCTTAGGGGTCTCCTCCACAGATACGCAGTATTTT
TRBV2	TRBD2	TRBJ2-7	NA	CVSTQTSASSYEQYF	TGTGTCAGCACCCAGACTAGCGCAAGCTCCTACGAGCAGTACTTC
TRBV7-7	TRBD1	TRBJ1-6	few	CASSPPRTGPNSPLHF	TGTGCTAGCAGCCCTCCCCGGACAGGCCCCAATTCACCCCTCCACTTT
TRBV6-6	NA	TRBJ1-6	few	CASSHLDSPLHF	TGTGCCAGCAGTCATCTGGATTCACCCCTCCACTTT
TRBV27	TRBD1	TRBJ1-2	NA	CASSSLTGGRNGYTF	TGTGCCAGCAGTTCACTGACAGGGGGCAGGAATGGCTACACCTTC
TRBV5-5	NA	TRBJ2-6	NA	CASSPWGSGANVLTF	TGTGCCAGCAGCCCCTGGGGCTCTGGGGCCAACGTCCTGACTTTC
TRBV28	TRBD1	TRBJ2-7	once	CASSHRAGGVYEQYF	TGTGCCAGCAGTCACCGGGCAGGGGGCGTCTACGAGCAGTACTTC
TRBV28	TRBD1	TRBJ1-2	NA	CASSFLRIDRVYGYTF	TGTGCCAGCAGTTTTTTACGTATCGACAGGGTATATGGCTACACCTTC
TRBV5-6	NA	TRBJ1-1	NA	CASRPVENTEAFF	TGTGCCAGCAGGCCAGTAGAGAACACTGAAGCTTTCTTT
TRBV7-2	NA	TRBJ2-6	NA	CASRDNSGANVLTF	TGTGCCTCCAGAGATAACTCTGGGGCCAACGTCCTGACTTTC